Listed below are T cell receptor beta chains from one sample, sequenced in a study of blood T cells in healthy people across ages. A single record per CDR3 protein comes from TCRdb applying MiXCR to the 5' RACE reads. The table has fewer than 2,000,000 distinct CDR3 sequences, 30% to 40% seen once. Sequencing was done on a sample of blood. Every receptor here comes from a woman aged 30 to 39 in good health. Both conserved end residues are part of each CDR3. D genes are given only for firm matches. Clone size is stated in some rows and not others, as once, few, many or a class when expanded.

v_gene	j_gene	abundance	d_gene	CDR3nt	CDR3aa
TRBV2	TRBJ2-1	NA	TRBD1	TGTGCCAGCCTTGAGAGGGGGCCCTACAATGAGCAGTTCTTC	CASLERGPYNEQFF
TRBV7-3	TRBJ2-3	NA	NA	TGTGCCGGCAGCTTTGGGGCCTTCACAGATACGCAGTATTTT	CAGSFGAFTDTQYF
TRBV10-3	TRBJ2-7	many	NA	TGTGCCATCAGTGAATGGTCAGGGAATGGCTACGAGCAGTACTTC	CAISEWSGNGYEQYF
TRBV2	TRBJ2-6	NA	TRBD2	TGTGCCAGCACCCGGGAGGCGGGCGCCTCTGGGGCCAACGTCCTGACTTTC	CASTREAGASGANVLTF
TRBV20-1	TRBJ1-2	NA	TRBD1	TGCAGTGCTAGAGAACCGGGACAGGCCTATGGCTACACCTTC	CSAREPGQAYGYTF
TRBV12-3/TRBV12-4	TRBJ2-7	NA	NA	TGTGCCAGCAGTCTCGGAGTTGGCGGGCAGTACTTC	CASSLGVGGQYF
TRBV4-1	TRBJ2-7	many	NA	TGCGCCAGCAGCCAAGATATTAGGAACGAGCAGTACTTC	CASSQDIRNEQYF
TRBV5-1	TRBJ2-1	few	TRBD1	TGCGCCAGCAGCTTTTACGGGACAGCTAACAATGAGCAGTTCTTC	CASSFYGTANNEQFF
TRBV7-3	TRBJ2-6	few	NA	TGTGCCAGCAGCTTAAGAGGACAGAGCCTCTCTGGGGCCAACGTCCTGACTTTC	CASSLRGQSLSGANVLTF
TRBV6-1	TRBJ2-7	NA	TRBD1	TGTGCCAGCATGGGACAGAAAAGCTACGAGCAGTACTTC	CASMGQKSYEQYF
TRBV7-2	TRBJ2-5	many	NA	TGTGCCAGCAGCGTCTCTGATCGGGAGACCCAGTACTTC	CASSVSDRETQYF
TRBV5-6	TRBJ1-4	NA	NA	TGTGCCAGCAGCTTGGTGGACGACCGGGAAAAACTGTTTTTT	CASSLVDDREKLFF
TRBV29-1	TRBJ2-1	few	TRBD2	TGCAGCGTTGAAGATAAGGGGCTAGCGGGCCCGCTTCATGAGCAGTTCTTC	CSVEDKGLAGPLHEQFF